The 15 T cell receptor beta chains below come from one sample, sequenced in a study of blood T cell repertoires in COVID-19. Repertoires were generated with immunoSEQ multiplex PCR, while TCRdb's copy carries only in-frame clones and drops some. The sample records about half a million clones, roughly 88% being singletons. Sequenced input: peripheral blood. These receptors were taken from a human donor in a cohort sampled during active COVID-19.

DNA for the CDR3: TGTGCCAGCAGAACGGGAGGGTCTAACTATGGCTACACCTTC. Its translation is CASRTGGSNYGYTF. V and J are TRBV28 and TRBJ1-2; D remains unclear. Germline lookup yields CDR1 MDHEN and CDR2 SYDVKM. With 6 bases removed from V and 0 bases from J, the gap between germline ends came to 11 bases. The CDR3 runs 14 residues.

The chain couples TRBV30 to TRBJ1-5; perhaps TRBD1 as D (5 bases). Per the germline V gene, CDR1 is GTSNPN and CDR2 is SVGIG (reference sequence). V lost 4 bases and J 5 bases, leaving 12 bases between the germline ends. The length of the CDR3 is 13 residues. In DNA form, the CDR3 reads TGTGCCTGGAATAGACAGTGGGATCAGCCCCAGCATTTT. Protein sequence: CAWNRQWDQPQHF.

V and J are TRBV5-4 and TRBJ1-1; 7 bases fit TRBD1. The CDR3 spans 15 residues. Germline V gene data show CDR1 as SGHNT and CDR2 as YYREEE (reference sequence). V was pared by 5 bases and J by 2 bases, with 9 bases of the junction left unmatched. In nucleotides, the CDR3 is TGTGCCAGCAGTTCTCAGGACAGGACCAACACTGAAGCTTTCTTT. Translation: CASSSQDRTNTEAFF.

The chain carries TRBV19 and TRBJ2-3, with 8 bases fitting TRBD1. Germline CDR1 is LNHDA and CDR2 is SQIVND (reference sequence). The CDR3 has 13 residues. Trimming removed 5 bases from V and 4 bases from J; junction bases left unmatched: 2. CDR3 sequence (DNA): TGTGCCAGTAGTTGGACAGGGTCAGATACGCAGTATTTT. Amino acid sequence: CASSWTGSDTQYF. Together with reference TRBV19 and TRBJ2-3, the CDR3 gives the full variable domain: DGGITQSPKYLFRKEGQNVTLSCEQNLNHDAMYWYRQDPGQGLRLIYYSQIVNDFQKGDIAEGYSVSREKKESFPLTVTSAQKNPTAFYLCASSWTGSDTQYFGPGTRLTVL.

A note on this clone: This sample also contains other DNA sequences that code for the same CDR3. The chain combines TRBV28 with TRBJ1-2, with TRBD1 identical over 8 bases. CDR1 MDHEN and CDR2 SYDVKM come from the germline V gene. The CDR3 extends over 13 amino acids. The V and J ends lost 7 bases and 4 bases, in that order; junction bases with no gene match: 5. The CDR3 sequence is CASNTGGFYGYTF. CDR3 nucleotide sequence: TGTGCCAGCAATACAGGGGGTTTCTATGGCTACACCTTC.

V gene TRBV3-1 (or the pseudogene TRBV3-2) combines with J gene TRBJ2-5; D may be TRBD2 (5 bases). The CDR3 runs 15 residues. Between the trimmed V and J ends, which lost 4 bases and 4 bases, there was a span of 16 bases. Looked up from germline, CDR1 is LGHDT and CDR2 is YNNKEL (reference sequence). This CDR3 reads CASSPGGPVGETQYF. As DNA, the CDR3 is TGTGCCAGCAGCCCCGGAGGCCCCGTGGGAGAGACCCAGTACTTC.

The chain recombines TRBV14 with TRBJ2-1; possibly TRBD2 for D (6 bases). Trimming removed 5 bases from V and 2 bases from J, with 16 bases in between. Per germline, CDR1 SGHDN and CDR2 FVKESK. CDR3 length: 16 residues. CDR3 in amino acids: CASSVGRQIPYNEQFF. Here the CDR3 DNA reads TGTGCCAGCAGCGTAGGGAGGCAGATACCCTACAATGAGCAGTTCTTC.

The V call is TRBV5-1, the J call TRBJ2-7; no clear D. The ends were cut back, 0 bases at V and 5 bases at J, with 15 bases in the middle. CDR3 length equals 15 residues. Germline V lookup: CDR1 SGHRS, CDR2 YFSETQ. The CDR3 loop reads CASSLEARLFDEQYF. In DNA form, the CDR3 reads TGCGCCAGCAGCTTGGAGGCCAGGCTTTTCGACGAGCAGTACTTC.

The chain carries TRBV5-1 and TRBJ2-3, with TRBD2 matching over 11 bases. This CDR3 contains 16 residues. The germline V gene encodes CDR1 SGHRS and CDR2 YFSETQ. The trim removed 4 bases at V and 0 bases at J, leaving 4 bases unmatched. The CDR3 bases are TGCGCCAGCAGCCGTGGGACTAGCGGCAGCACAGATACGCAGTATTTT. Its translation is CASSRGTSGSTDTQYF. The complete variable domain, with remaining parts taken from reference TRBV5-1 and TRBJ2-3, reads KAGVTQTPRYLIKTRGQQVTLSCSPISGHRSVSWYQQTPGQGLQFLFEYFSETQRNKGNFPGRFSGRQFSNSRSEMNVSTLELGDSALYLCASSRGTSGSTDTQYFGPGTRLTVL.

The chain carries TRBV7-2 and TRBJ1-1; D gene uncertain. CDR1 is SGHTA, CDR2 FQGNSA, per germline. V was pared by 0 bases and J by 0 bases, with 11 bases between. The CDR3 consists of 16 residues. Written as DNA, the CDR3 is TGTGCCAGCAGCTTAGCGCCGGAGATTATGAACACTGAAGCTTTCTTT. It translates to CASSLAPEIMNTEAFF.

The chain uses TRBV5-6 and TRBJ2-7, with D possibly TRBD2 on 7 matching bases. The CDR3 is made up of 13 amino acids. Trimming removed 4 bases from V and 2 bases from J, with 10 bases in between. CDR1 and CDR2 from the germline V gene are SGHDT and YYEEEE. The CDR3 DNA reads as TGTGCCAGCAGCCCCGGGGGGCCCTACGAGCAGTACTTC. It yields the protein CASSPGGPYEQYF.

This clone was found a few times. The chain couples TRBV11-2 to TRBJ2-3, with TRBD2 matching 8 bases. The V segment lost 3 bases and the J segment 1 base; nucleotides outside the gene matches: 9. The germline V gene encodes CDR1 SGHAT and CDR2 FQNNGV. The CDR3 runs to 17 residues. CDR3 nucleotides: TGTGCCAGCAGCTTGACCGGGAGGGCCGGGGGCACAGATACGCAGTATTTT. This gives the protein CASSLTGRAGGTDTQYF.

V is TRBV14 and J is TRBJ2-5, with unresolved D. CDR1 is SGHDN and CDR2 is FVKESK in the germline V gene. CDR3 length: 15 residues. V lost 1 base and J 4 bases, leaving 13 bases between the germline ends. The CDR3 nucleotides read TGTGCCAGCAGCCAAGGAATTAACAGTATAGAGACCCAGTACTTC. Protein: CASSQGINSIETQYF.

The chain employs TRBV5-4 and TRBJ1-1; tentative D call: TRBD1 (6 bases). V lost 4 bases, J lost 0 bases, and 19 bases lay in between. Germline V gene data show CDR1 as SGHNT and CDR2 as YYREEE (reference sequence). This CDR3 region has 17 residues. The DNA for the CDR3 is TGTGCCAGCAGCATTGCGGGGGGGCGGGGAATGAACACTGAAGCTTTCTTT. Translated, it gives CASSIAGGRGMNTEAFF.

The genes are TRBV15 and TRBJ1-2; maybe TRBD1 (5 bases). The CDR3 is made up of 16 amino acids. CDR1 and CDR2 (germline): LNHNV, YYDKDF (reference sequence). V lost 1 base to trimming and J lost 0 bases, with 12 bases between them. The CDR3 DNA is TGTGCCACCAGCAGAGTCCAGGGTGAAGCTAACTATGGCTACACCTTC. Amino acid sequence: CATSRVQGEANYGYTF.